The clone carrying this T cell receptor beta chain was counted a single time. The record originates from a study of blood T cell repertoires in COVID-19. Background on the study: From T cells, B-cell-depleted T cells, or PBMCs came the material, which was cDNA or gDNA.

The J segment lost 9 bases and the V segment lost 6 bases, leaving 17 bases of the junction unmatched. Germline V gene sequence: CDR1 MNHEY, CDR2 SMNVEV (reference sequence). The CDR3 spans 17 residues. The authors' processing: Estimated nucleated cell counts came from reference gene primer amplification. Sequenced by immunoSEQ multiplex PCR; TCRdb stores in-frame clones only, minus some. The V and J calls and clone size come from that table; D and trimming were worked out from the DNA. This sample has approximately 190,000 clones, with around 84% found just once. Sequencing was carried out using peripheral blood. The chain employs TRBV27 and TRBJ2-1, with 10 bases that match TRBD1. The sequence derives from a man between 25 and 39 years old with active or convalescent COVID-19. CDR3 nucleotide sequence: TGTGCCAGCAGCACACTCGGGGGACAGGGGCCTCGTGGTGAGCAGTTCTTC. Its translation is CASSTLGGQGPRGEQFF.